This passage covers 27 T cell receptor beta chains from one sample sequenced in a study of human T cells and chemical hapten exposure. Specified time point: patch test 2, 6 weeks after DPC sensitization. Treatment noted: therapeutic diphenylcyclopropenone sensitization with weekly scalp DPC. TCRdb called the RACE reads again in MiXCR, with one record for every CDR3 protein. The sample has about 73,000 distinct CDR3 sequences; around 8.8% are singletons. This material consisted of whole blood, taken in connection with sensitization to the hapten diphenylcyclopropenone (DPC). These TCRs come from a woman aged 50 to 60 with alopecia areata. Some clones in this sample may be carry-over from other donors' samples.

There are a few counts of this clonotype. The chain employs TRBV12-3 or TRBV12-4 and TRBJ2-3; the D is unclear. The CDR3 sequence is 14 residues long. V lost 6 bases to trimming and J lost 1 base, with 11 bases between them. CDR3 loop: CASSPDVGTDTQYF. The DNA for the CDR3 is TGTGCCAGCAGCCCTGATGTGGGCACAGATACGCAGTATTTT.

In its sample, this clonotype was seen many times. The CDR3 sequence: CASSPQGGLTDTQYF. Written as DNA, the CDR3 is TGTGCCAGCAGCCCCCAGGGCGGCCTCACAGATACGCAGTATTTT. This sequence joins TRBV7-2 and TRBJ2-3, with D possibly being TRBD1 (5 bases). This CDR3 contains 15 residues. Looked up from germline, CDR1 is SGHTA and CDR2 is FQGNSA. Trimming took 5 bases from V and 2 from J, leaving 14 bases between them.

This clonotype was observed a handful of times. The chain combines TRBV11-2 with TRBJ1-6; D gene ambiguous. This CDR3 contains 15 residues. Germline CDR1 SGHAT, CDR2 FQNNGV. Trimming stripped 0 bases from V and 9 bases from J, with 12 bases between. CDR3 DNA sequence: TGTGCCAGCAGCTTAGACCCAGGAGCGTTTTCACCCCTCCACTTT. It codes for CASSLDPGAFSPLHF.

The V call is TRBV11-1, the J call TRBJ2-5, with 8 bases aligning to TRBD2. The CDR3 has 15 amino acids. Trimming removed 5 bases from V and 1 base from J; junction bases left unmatched: 6. From germline, CDR1 is SGHAT and CDR2 FQDESV (reference sequence). CDR3 coding DNA: TGTGCCAGCAGCGAAATGGGACTAGTCCAAGAGACCCAGTACTTC. Translating gives CASSEMGLVQETQYF. The complete variable domain, with remaining parts taken from reference TRBV11-1 and TRBJ2-5, reads EAEVAQSPRYKITEKSQAVAFWCDPISGHATLYWYRQILGQGPELLVQFQDESVVDDSQLPKDRFSAERLKGVDSTLKIQPAELGDSAMYLCASSEMGLVQETQYFGPGTRLLVL.

This clonotype was seen a few times. The chain has TRBV11-2 and TRBJ2-7; possibly TRBD1 for D (6 bases). The CDR3 extends over 15 amino acids. The V gene's germline CDR1 is SGHAT and CDR2 FQNNGV. Trimming took off 5 bases at V and 5 bases at J, with 19 bases between the two ends. As DNA, the CDR3 is TGTGCCAGCAGCGCCCGGGACATATCCCCCCACGAGCAGTACTTC. This codes for CASSARDISPHEQYF.

V gene TRBV12-3 or TRBV12-4 combines with J gene TRBJ1-2; no clear D. The germline V and J ends were trimmed by 3 bases and 8 bases, with 16 bases remaining between them. The CDR3 runs 14 residues. CDR3 in DNA: TGTGCCAGCAGTTTTGACGGCTTGACTGCCGGCTACACCTTC. Its translation: CASSFDGLTAGYTF.

This clonotype was counted many times. This rearrangement joins TRBV7-2 to TRBJ2-7; either TRBD1 or TRBD2 may supply D (5 bases each). The V gene's germline CDR1 is SGHTA and CDR2 FQGNSA. CDR3 size: 15 residues. V was pared by 1 base and J by 0 bases, with 10 bases between. The CDR3 loop is CASSLEWGNSYEQYF. The CDR3 nucleotides are TGTGCCAGCAGCTTAGAGTGGGGGAACTCCTACGAGCAGTACTTC. Full variable domain (rest looked up from reference TRBV7-2 and TRBJ2-7): GAGVSQSPSNKVTEKGKDVELRCDPISGHTALYWYRQSLGQGLEFLIYFQGNSAPDKSGLPSDRFSAERTGGSVSTLTIQRTQQEDSAVYLCASSLEWGNSYEQYFGPGTRLTVT.

This clonotype was detected ten times or more. This chain uses TRBV20-1 with TRBJ2-1; 7 positions match TRBD2. V shed 3 bases, J shed 2 bases, and the junction held 13 bases outside the gene matches. This CDR3 is built from 17 residues. In germline, CDR1 is DFQATT, CDR2 SNEGSKA (reference sequence). The CDR3 coding sequence is TGCAGTGCTAGGCCGAGCGGGGCCCTGATTACCTACAATGAGCAGTTCTTC. Translation gives CSARPSGALITYNEQFF.

This clonotype was seen many times. The chain is built from TRBV4-1 and TRBJ2-3; D uncertain. V lost 4 bases, J lost 0 bases, and 11 bases lay in between. The CDR3 totals 15 residues. The germline gives CDR1 MGHRA, CDR2 YSYEKL. The CDR3, as DNA: TGCGCCAGCAGCCTATCTCCTACGAGCACAGATACGCAGTATTTT. Amino acid sequence: CASSLSPTSTDTQYF.

The gene calls are TRBV12-3 or TRBV12-4 and TRBJ2-7; D may be TRBD1 (6 bases). The CDR3 consists of 13 residues. V lost 4 bases, J lost 6 bases, and 13 bases lay in between. The CDR3 nucleotides read TGTGCCAGCAGTTGGACAGAGCCCCCCGAGCAGTACTTC. Translated, it gives CASSWTEPPEQYF.

This clonotype occurred many times. The chain couples TRBV2 to TRBJ1-1, with D possibly TRBD1 on 5 matching bases. The length of the CDR3 is 13 residues. Between the trimmed V and J ends, which lost 6 bases and 3 bases, there was a span of 11 bases. Germline CDR1 SNHLY, CDR2 FYNNEI. The CDR3 coding sequence is TGTGCCAGCAGCTTAGGGGTACACACTGAAGCTTTCTTT. Its protein product is CASSLGVHTEAFF.

This clonotype came up many times. The J gene is TRBJ1-1, the V gene TRBV12-3 or TRBV12-4; D remains unclear. This CDR3 comprises 11 residues. Trimming took off 4 bases at V and 3 bases at J, with 3 bases between the two ends. The CDR3 is CASSSYTEAFF. CDR3 nucleotide sequence: TGTGCCAGCAGTTCGTACACTGAAGCTTTCTTT.

This clonotype was observed a few times. This chain connects TRBV7-2 to TRBJ2-7; 7 bases fit TRBD1. Germline CDR1 SGHTA, CDR2 FQGNSA. V lost 5 bases and J lost 0; bases outside the gene matches: 7. The CDR3 length is 15 residues. CDR3 DNA sequence: TGTGCCAGCAGCCCCGGGGACAGAGTCTCCTACGAGCAGTACTTC. Translation gives CASSPGDRVSYEQYF.

The gene calls are TRBV12-3 or TRBV12-4 and TRBJ1-3, with D possibly matching TRBD1 (5 bases). The V and J ends lost 6 bases and 4 bases respectively, with 10 bases between them. CDR3 size: 13 residues. The CDR3 loop is CASRTPGGNTIYF. In nucleotides, the CDR3 is TGTGCCAGCAGGACTCCAGGGGGAAACACCATATATTTT.

This clonotype was seen repeatedly, ten times or more. The chain recombines TRBV12-3 or TRBV12-4 with TRBJ1-3, with D unresolved. The CDR3 runs 13 residues. Between the trimmed V and J ends, which lost 6 bases and 9 bases, there was a span of 15 bases. CDR3 in DNA: TGTGCCAGCAGCCTTCCTCCTAGGATCACCATATATTTT. Translation: CASSLPPRITIYF.

CDR3 sequence: CATSSPGGNQPQHF. DNA of the CDR3: TGTGCCACCAGCAGTCCAGGGGGAAATCAGCCCCAGCATTTT. V is TRBV15 and J is TRBJ1-5; the match to TRBD1 covers 7 bases. Germline CDR1 reads LNHNV; CDR2 reads YYDKDF (reference sequence). This CDR3 is 14 amino acids long. V was pared by 3 bases and J by 4 bases, with 3 bases of the junction left unmatched.

Points on this clonotype: A much more abundant neighbour one base away suggests this may be a read error. The chain combines TRBV11-3 with TRBJ1-1; D is possibly TRBD1 (5 bases). Germline CDR1 SGHNT, CDR2 YENEEA. This CDR3 has 13 residues. Written as DNA, the CDR3 is TGTGTCAGCAGCAGGCGAAGGGGTAGCGAAGCTTTCTTT. Translated: CVSSRRRGSEAFF.

Concerning this clonotype itself: A much larger clone lies a single base off, so this may be a read error. This sequence joins TRBV6-5 and TRBJ1-6; 7 bases are a match to TRBD1. This CDR3 is 13 amino acids long. Germline V gene sequence: CDR1 MNHEY, CDR2 SVGAGI. The CDR3 DNA is TGTGCCAGCAGTACCCTGACAGGGCCACCCCTCAACTTT. Its protein product is CASSTLTGPPLNF.

This clonotype was seen a handful of times. This chain connects TRBV7-8 to TRBJ2-3; 8 bases line up with TRBD2. This CDR3 region has 16 residues. J gave up 4 bases and V 5 bases, and 11 bases lay outside the gene matches. The germline gives CDR1 SGHVS, CDR2 FQNEAQ. The CDR3: CASSPAGTRGADTQYF. CDR3 coding DNA: TGTGCCAGCAGCCCTGCCGGGACTAGGGGAGCAGATACGCAGTATTTT.

The chain carries TRBV19 and TRBJ2-3, with TRBD2 matching over 16 bases. Trimming removed 7 bases from V and 5 bases from J; junction bases left unmatched: 3. In germline, CDR1 is LNHDA, CDR2 SQIVND (reference sequence). The CDR3 is 15 residues long. The CDR3 region has the DNA TGTGCCAGTAAGGGACTAGCGGGAGGGGAAGATACGCAGTATTTT. Translation: CASKGLAGGEDTQYF.

This clonotype was seen a few times. The V gene is TRBV12-2, the J gene TRBJ2-3; TRBD2, the table's D call, was not compared with the DNA. TRBV12-2 is described as a pseudogene. The CDR3 covers 17 residues. This chain's CDR3 is CASRLAPAGLSPDTQYF. As DNA, the CDR3 is TGTGCAAGTCGCTTAGCCCCAGCGGGGCTGAGCCCAGATACGCAGTATTTT.

This clonotype was recorded many times. The chain has TRBV12-3 or TRBV12-4 and TRBJ1-5, with D possibly TRBD1 on 6 matching bases. CDR3 size: 15 residues. V was cut by 4 bases and J by 0 bases, with 10 bases left in between. CDR3 loop: CASSSQGNSNQPQHF. The DNA for the CDR3 is TGTGCCAGCAGTTCCCAGGGGAATAGCAATCAGCCCCAGCATTTT.

This clonotype appeared many times. The chain couples TRBV12-3 or TRBV12-4 to TRBJ1-6; D may be TRBD1 (5 bases). The V end was cut by 3 bases, the J end by 13 bases, with 19 bases between. The CDR3 is 15 residues long. CDR3 sequence reads: CASSLGGGTPTPLHF. CDR3 in DNA: TGTGCCAGCAGTTTGGGGGGGGGAACCCCAACCCCCCTCCACTTT.

V is TRBV6-5 and J is TRBJ2-2; D not certain. The CDR3 has 13 amino acids. Per the germline V gene, CDR1 is MNHEY and CDR2 is SVGAGI. Between the trimmed V and J ends, which lost 7 bases and 5 bases, there was a span of 11 bases. CDR3 nucleotides: TGTGCCAGCACCCAACGAGGAACCGGGGAGCTGTTTTTT. Translating it yields CASTQRGTGELFF.

V usage is TRBV4-1 and J usage is TRBJ1-6; D is undetermined. The length of the CDR3 is 14 residues. V shed 4 bases and J shed 9 bases, with 13 bases lying between them. Germline assignment: CDR1 MGHRA and CDR2 YSYEKL. The DNA of the CDR3 is TGCGCCAGCAGCCGGGCGGTAGAACGTTCACCCCTCCACTTT. Amino acids: CASSRAVERSPLHF.

This clonotype was counted ten times or more. This chain connects TRBV9 to TRBJ2-3; D may be TRBD1 (5 bases). Trimming left V 4 bases short and J 3 bases short, with 18 bases between. The CDR3 length is 16 residues. In germline, CDR1 is SGDLS, CDR2 YYNGEE. CDR3 in DNA: TGTGCCAGCAGCCCCGAGACAGCCACTGTTACAGATACGCAGTATTTT. It yields the protein CASSPETATVTDTQYF.

V and J are TRBV19 and TRBJ2-5, with no clear D. This CDR3 has 13 residues. The germline CDR1 and CDR2 sequences are LNHDA and SQIVND (reference sequence). Trimming removed 6 bases from V and 5 bases from J, with 13 bases in between. The CDR3 nucleotides are TGTGCCAGTAGCCCAAACTACGAGGAGACCCAGTACTTC. It translates to CASSPNYEETQYF.